These 7 T cell receptor beta chains originate from one sample sequenced in a study of B cell selection in AIRE deficiency. Sorted regulatory T cells were CD4-positive, CD25-high and CD127-low or negative. Here immunoSEQ multiplex PCR was the method, and the copy in TCRdb shows in-frame clones only, minus some. This table has 20,000 to 25,000 clones, 94% appearing once. Specimen: Tregs sorted from PBMCs. The source of these receptors is a human donor with AIRE deficiency.

This chain joins TRBV4-2 and TRBJ2-7; perhaps D is TRBD1 or TRBD2 (6 bases each). CDR3 length: 16 residues. Trimming shortened V by 4 bases and J by 6 bases, and 22 bases separated the two germline ends. Germline V gene sequence: CDR1 LGHNA, CDR2 YNFKEQ. CDR3 loop: CASSLTYRGQGGEQYF. The CDR3 DNA follows: TGTGCCAGCAGCCTGACATATCGGGGGCAGGGCGGCGAGCAGTACTTC.

The chain combines TRBV19 with TRBJ2-1, with D possibly being TRBD1 (6 bases). The CDR3 is 17 residues long. CDR1 and CDR2 from the germline V gene are LNHDA and SQIVND (reference sequence). The V end lost 6 bases, the J end lost 4 bases, and 22 bases lay between the germline ends. The CDR3 loop is CASSRTEGIILYNEQFF. CDR3 nucleotide sequence: TGTGCCAGTAGCAGGACAGAAGGCATTATTCTGTACAATGAGCAGTTCTTC.

This chain joins TRBV5-4 and TRBJ2-2, with D perhaps matching TRBD2 (5 bases). Trimming left V 1 base short and J 4 bases short, with 11 bases between. Germline CDR1 is SGHNT and CDR2 is YYREEE (reference sequence). This CDR3 is 15 amino acids long. In nucleotides, the CDR3 is TGTGCCAGCAGCTTGTCCAGCGGACTCACCGGGGAGCTGTTTTTT. The encoded protein is CASSLSSGLTGELFF.

V is TRBV19 and J is TRBJ1-5; TRBD1 matches at 10 bases. Germline assignment: CDR1 LNHDA and CDR2 SQIVND (reference sequence). The trim removed 6 bases at V and 2 bases at J, leaving 10 bases unmatched. This CDR3 has 17 amino acids. Here the CDR3 DNA reads TGTGCCAGTAGCCAGACAGGGGGCGAGGCCCGCAATCAGCCCCAGCATTTT. It encodes CASSQTGGEARNQPQHF. The full variable domain, with the rest looked up from reference TRBV19 and TRBJ1-5, is DGGITQSPKYLFRKEGQNVTLSCEQNLNHDAMYWYRQDPGQGLRLIYYSQIVNDFQKGDIAEGYSVSREKKESFPLTVTSAQKNPTAFYLCASSQTGGEARNQPQHFGDGTRLSIL.

This chain joins TRBV25-1 and TRBJ2-3; the D gene is possibly TRBD1 (5 bases). Germline CDR1 and CDR2: MGHDK and SYGVNS. This CDR3 is built from 12 residues. Deletions cut 6 bases from V and 8 bases from J, with 12 bases between. In DNA form, the CDR3 reads TGTGCCAGCAGCGGTTGGCAGGGTACGCAGTATTTT. Translated: CASSGWQGTQYF.

V usage is TRBV9 and J usage is TRBJ2-5; D is ambiguous. With 0 bases removed from V and 5 bases from J, the gap between germline ends came to 14 bases. The CDR3 is made up of 15 amino acids. Germline assignment: CDR1 SGDLS and CDR2 YYNGEE. CDR3 residues: CASSVVPRPAETQYF. CDR3 sequence (DNA): TGTGCCAGCAGCGTAGTTCCACGCCCGGCGGAGACCCAGTACTTC.

The chain combines TRBV28 with TRBJ2-3, with TRBD2 identical over 10 bases. This CDR3 contains 20 residues. CDR1 MDHEN and CDR2 SYDVKM come from the germline V gene. Trimming removed 5 bases from V and 1 base from J; junction bases left unmatched: 18. In DNA, the CDR3 is TGTGCCAGCAGTCCACTCCGAAATACCCTAGCGGGAGCTGGCACAGATACGCAGTATTTT. It is translated as CASSPLRNTLAGAGTDTQYF.